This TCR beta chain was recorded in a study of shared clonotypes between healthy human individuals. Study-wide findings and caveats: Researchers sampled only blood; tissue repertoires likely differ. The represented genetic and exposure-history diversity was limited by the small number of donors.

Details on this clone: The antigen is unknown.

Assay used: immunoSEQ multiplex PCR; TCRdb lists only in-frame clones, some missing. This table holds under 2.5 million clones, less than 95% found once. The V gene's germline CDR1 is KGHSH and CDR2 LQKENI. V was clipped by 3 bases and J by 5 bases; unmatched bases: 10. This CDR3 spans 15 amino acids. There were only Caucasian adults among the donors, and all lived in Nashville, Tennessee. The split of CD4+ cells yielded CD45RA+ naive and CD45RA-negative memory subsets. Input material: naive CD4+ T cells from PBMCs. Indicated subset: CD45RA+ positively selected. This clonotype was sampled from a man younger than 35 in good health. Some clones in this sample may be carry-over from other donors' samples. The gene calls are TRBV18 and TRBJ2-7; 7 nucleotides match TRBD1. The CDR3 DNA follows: TGTGCCAGCTCACCCGACAGGGTGGTATCCAACGAGCAGTACTTC. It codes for CASSPDRVVSNEQYF.